Listed here are 28 T cell receptor beta chains from one sample, sequenced in a study of glioma-infiltrating T cells after dendritic cell vaccination. The repertoire was sequenced with immunoSEQ multiplex PCR; TCRdb's copy has only in-frame clones and lacks some. The sample shows more than 95,000 clones, roughly 76% of them seen only once. Sequenced material: blood, taken before dendritic cell vaccination. All receptors come from a human donor with glioblastoma.

The V and J genes are TRBV5-1 and TRBJ1-2; 7 bases line up with TRBD1. Germline V lookup: CDR1 SGHRS, CDR2 YFSETQ. The CDR3 runs 15 residues. V trimming: 3 bases; J trimming: 6 bases; junction bases outside the gene matches: 11. In DNA, the CDR3 is TGCGCCAGCAGCTGGAGTTTTGACAGGGAGGATGGCTACACCTTC. It codes for CASSWSFDREDGYTF.

This clone was observed once. This rearrangement joins TRBV30 to TRBJ1-6, with a tentative D call TRBD1 (5 bases). The CDR3 covers 13 residues. V was clipped by 5 bases and J by 6 bases, with 11 bases between them. Germline CDR1 reads GTSNPN; CDR2 reads SVGIG (reference sequence). The chain's CDR3 is CAWSQDPNSPLHF. The CDR3 nucleotides are TGTGCCTGGTCACAGGACCCTAATTCACCCCTCCACTTT.

The chain uses TRBV4-2 and TRBJ1-2; TRBD1 agrees at 9 bases. From germline, CDR1 is LGHNA and CDR2 YNFKEQ. The trim removed 0 bases at V and 4 bases at J, leaving 3 bases unmatched. CDR3 size: 15 residues. In DNA, the CDR3 is TGTGCCAGCAGCCAAGATAACAGGGGGCTCTATGGCTACACCTTC. This gives the protein CASSQDNRGLYGYTF.

The chain employs TRBV15 and TRBJ2-1, with TRBD1 matching over 8 bases. With 5 bases clipped from V and 1 base from J, the junction kept 7 bases outside the gene matches. CDR3 size: 16 residues. Germline CDR1 and CDR2: LNHNV and YYDKDF (reference sequence). The CDR3 loop reads CATSPRTGRSYNEQFF. Here the CDR3 DNA reads TGTGCCACCAGCCCACGGACAGGGAGATCCTACAATGAGCAGTTCTTC. Combining the CDR3 with reference TRBV15 and TRBJ2-1 gives the whole variable domain DAMVIQNPRYQVTQFGKPVTLSCSQTLNHNVMYWYQQKSSQAPKLLFHYYDKDFNNEADTPDNFQSRRPNTSFCFLDIRSPGLGDTAMYLCATSPRTGRSYNEQFFGPGTRLTVL.

The genes are TRBV15 and TRBJ2-5, with D possibly matching TRBD1 (7 bases). The ends were cut back, 1 base at V and 6 bases at J, with 18 bases in the middle. The germline V gene has CDR1 LNHNV and CDR2 YYDKDF (reference sequence). The CDR3 covers 16 residues. Here the CDR3 reads CATSRVGQGEVKTQYF. For the CDR3, the DNA is TGTGCCACCAGCAGAGTGGGTCAGGGGGAGGTTAAGACCCAGTACTTC. Full variable domain (rest looked up from reference TRBV15 and TRBJ2-5): DAMVIQNPRYQVTQFGKPVTLSCSQTLNHNVMYWYQQKSSQAPKLLFHYYDKDFNNEADTPDNFQSRRPNTSFCFLDIRSPGLGDTAMYLCATSRVGQGEVKTQYFGPGTRLLVL.

V is TRBV5-1 and J is TRBJ2-3; TRBD2 aligns across 15 bases. The CDR3 runs 16 residues. V shed 3 bases and J 10 bases; nucleotides not matched to a gene: 9. Germline V gene lookup returns CDR1 SGHRS and CDR2 YFSETQ. The CDR3 here is CASSSLRTSGGAAQYF. In DNA, the CDR3 is TGCGCCAGCAGCTCCCTAAGGACTAGCGGGGGGGCGGCGCAGTATTTT.

The chain recombines TRBV5-8 with TRBJ2-7, with 8 bases fitting TRBD1. The CDR3 runs 15 residues. Germline CDR1 SGHTS, CDR2 YDEGEE. V lost 3 bases and J lost 4; bases outside the gene matches: 9. This CDR3 is CASSSWTGLVYEQYF. CDR3 nucleotide sequence: TGTGCCAGCAGCTCGTGGACAGGGTTAGTTTACGAGCAGTACTTC.

This chain links TRBV6-1 with TRBJ1-1; unclear D gene. The CDR3 length is 13 residues. V lost 5 bases to trimming and J lost 5 bases, with 12 bases between them. The germline gives CDR1 MNHNS, CDR2 SASEGT. Here the CDR3 DNA reads TGTGCCAGCAGTCGACCCGGAGGGACTGAAGCTTTCTTT. It yields the protein CASSRPGGTEAFF.

This chain uses TRBV5-1 with TRBJ2-7; tentatively, D is TRBD2 (6 bases). V shed 1 base and J shed 2 bases, with 16 bases lying between them. CDR3 length: 16 residues. Per the germline V gene, CDR1 is SGHRS and CDR2 is YFSETQ. The CDR3 sequence is CASSLRRGGETYEQYF. CDR3 in DNA: TGCGCCAGCAGCTTGAGAAGGGGCGGGGAGACCTACGAGCAGTACTTC.

This chain joins TRBV4-1 and TRBJ2-2, with D perhaps matching TRBD1 (6 bases). Trimming cost V 0 bases and J 4 bases, with 12 bases left between them. This CDR3 is built from 16 residues. Germline V gene lookup returns CDR1 MGHRA and CDR2 YSYEKL. The CDR3, as DNA: TGCGCCAGCAGCCAAGATGGGCAGGGGAGCACCGGGGAGCTGTTTTTT. This gives the protein CASSQDGQGSTGELFF.

The genes are TRBV5-4 and TRBJ1-1; TRBD1 aligns across 8 bases. The CDR3 extends over 14 amino acids. The trim removed 4 bases at V and 4 bases at J, leaving 6 bases unmatched. Germline assignment: CDR1 SGHNT and CDR2 YYREEE (reference sequence). This CDR3 is CASSPGGRATEAFF. Written as DNA, the CDR3 is TGTGCCAGCAGCCCAGGGGGCAGGGCCACTGAAGCTTTCTTT.

The chain joins TRBV27 to TRBJ1-1, with 10 bases aligning to TRBD1. The CDR3 runs to 15 residues. Germline CDR1 reads MNHEY; CDR2 reads SMNVEV (reference sequence). The ends lost 5 bases at V and 3 bases at J; junction bases unmatched: 6. As DNA, the CDR3 is TGTGCCAGCAGTGTCGACAGGGGGCAGGACACTGAAGCTTTCTTT. Translation: CASSVDRGQDTEAFF.

By sample fraction, this clone is medium-sized. The rearrangement joins TRBV7-8 to TRBJ1-3; D remains unclear. The CDR3 loop spans 14 amino acids. Germline values: CDR1 SGHVS, CDR2 FQNEAQ. The V end lost 5 bases, the J end lost 3 bases, and 11 bases lay between the germline ends. The CDR3 spells CASSMSAGGNTIYF. In nucleotides, the CDR3 is TGTGCCAGCAGCATGTCGGCGGGTGGAAACACCATATATTTT. The full variable domain, in which reference TRBV7-8 and TRBJ1-3 provide the parts outside the CDR3, is GAGVSQSPRYKVAKRGQDVALRCDPISGHVSLFWYQQALGQGPEFLTYFQNEAQLDKSGLPSDRFFAERPEGSVSTLKIQRTQQEDSAVYLCASSMSAGGNTIYFGEGSWLTVV.

This rearrangement joins TRBV27 to TRBJ2-1, with 11 bases fitting TRBD2. Germline-derived CDR1 and CDR2 are MNHEY and SMNVEV (reference sequence). V lost 6 bases and J lost 4; bases outside the gene matches: 5. The CDR3 loop spans 15 amino acids. CDR3 protein: CASRALAGGYNEQFF. The CDR3 DNA follows: TGTGCCAGCAGAGCTCTAGCGGGGGGATACAATGAGCAGTTCTTC.

V is TRBV28 and J is TRBJ2-5; tentative D call: TRBD1 (6 bases). The CDR3 totals 18 residues. Germline V gene lookup returns CDR1 MDHEN and CDR2 SYDVKM. Trimming removed 4 bases from V and 1 base from J, with 22 bases in between. DNA for the CDR3: TGTGCCAGCAGTTCCCCAGGGGTAAGCAACTCGATCCAAGAGACCCAGTACTTC. Translation: CASSSPGVSNSIQETQYF.

J is TRBJ1-1 and V is TRBV6-1; 8 positions match TRBD1. Germline V CDR1 and CDR2: MNHNS, SASEGT. The CDR3 is 15 residues long. J gave up 5 bases and V 2 bases, and 7 bases lay outside the gene matches. For the CDR3, the DNA is TGTGCCAGCAGTGAACTCCGACAGGGGACGACTGAAGCTTTCTTT. Its protein product is CASSELRQGTTEAFF.

This clone appeared many times. This rearrangement joins TRBV6-5 to TRBJ1-1; D is undetermined. CDR1 is MNHEY and CDR2 is SVGAGI in the germline V gene. This CDR3 contains 14 residues. V was trimmed by 6 bases and J by 4 bases, leaving 15 bases between them. The CDR3 DNA sequence: TGTGCCAGCAGGGGGTTACAAGAGGGCACTGAAGCTTTCTTT. This encodes CASRGLQEGTEAFF.

The chain couples TRBV23-1 to TRBJ2-1; TRBD2 matches 9 bases. TRBV23-1 is annotated as an ORF whose role is uncertain. The CDR3 is 16 residues long. After removal of 0 bases from V and 3 bases from J, the junction contained 3 bases not matched to a gene. The CDR3 loop reads CASSQSRAGGYNEQFF. The CDR3 nucleotides read TGCGCCAGCAGTCAATCGCGAGCGGGGGGCTACAATGAGCAGTTCTTC.

The chain has TRBV7-8 and TRBJ2-2; D is unresolved. Germline V gene lookup returns CDR1 SGHVS and CDR2 FQNEAQ. With 3 bases removed from V and 7 bases from J, the gap between germline ends came to 15 bases. The length of the CDR3 is 15 residues. The CDR3 loop is CASSFTGARDGELFF. CDR3 nucleotides: TGTGCCAGCAGCTTTACCGGAGCCCGCGACGGGGAGCTGTTTTTT.

This clone counts as medium-sized. This chain links TRBV7-9 with TRBJ1-4, with 8 positions matching TRBD1. Germline CDR1 reads SEHNR; CDR2 reads FQNEAQ (reference sequence). With 5 bases clipped from V and 10 bases from J, the junction kept 9 bases outside the gene matches. The CDR3 covers 14 residues. The CDR3 nucleotides are TGTGCCAGCAGCCTACAGACAGGGGTGGGAAAACTGTTTTTT. This translates into CASSLQTGVGKLFF. Using reference TRBV7-9 and TRBJ1-4 for the parts outside the CDR3, the full variable domain is DTGVSQNPRHKITKRGQNVTFRCDPISEHNRLYWYRQTLGQGPEFLTYFQNEAQLEKSRLLSDRFSAERPKGSFSTLEIQRTEQGDSAMYLCASSLQTGVGKLFFGSGTQLSVL.

This clone was found once. The chain recombines TRBV29-1 with TRBJ2-7, with D perhaps TRBD1 (6 bases). This CDR3 region has 12 residues. Deletions cut 5 bases from V and 0 bases from J, with 8 bases between. Germline V gene sequence: CDR1 SQVTM, CDR2 ANQGSEA. This CDR3 reads CSVNRDSYEQYF. In nucleotides, the CDR3 is TGCAGCGTTAACAGGGACTCCTACGAGCAGTACTTC.

This clone has more than one count but fewer than ten. The chain is built from TRBV7-8 and TRBJ2-7, with a possible D match to TRBD1 (6 bases). From germline, CDR1 is SGHVS and CDR2 FQNEAQ. CDR3 length equals 14 residues. Trimming took off 7 bases at V and 3 bases at J, with 16 bases between the two ends. The CDR3 nucleotides are TGTGCCAGCACCCCCCAGGGGAGTAGCTACGAGCAGTACTTC. Its translation: CASTPQGSSYEQYF.

This clone was counted once. This rearrangement joins TRBV5-1 to TRBJ1-2; D possibly corresponds to TRBD1 (5 bases). CDR1 and CDR2 (germline): SGHRS, YFSETQ. Trimming stripped 0 bases from V and 4 bases from J, with 13 bases between. CDR3 length equals 15 residues. This chain's CDR3 is CASSLVGVQSYGYTF. The CDR3 DNA reads TGCGCCAGCAGCTTGGTAGGGGTCCAGTCCTATGGCTACACCTTC.

The gene calls are TRBV11-3 and TRBJ2-2, with 7 bases matching TRBD1. The length of the CDR3 is 14 residues. The V and J ends lost 3 bases and 6 bases, in that order; junction bases with no gene match: 4. The germline V gene encodes CDR1 SGHNT and CDR2 YENEEA. The CDR3 nucleotides read TGTGCCAGCAGCTTTTCGCAGGGGGCCGGGGAGCTGTTTTTT. Protein: CASSFSQGAGELFF.

The V call is TRBV13, the J call TRBJ1-4, with unresolved D. Germline-derived CDR1 and CDR2 are PRHDT and FYEKMQ (reference sequence). This CDR3 has 12 residues. V was trimmed by 4 bases and J by 7 bases, leaving 7 bases between them. CDR3 amino acids: CASSSEAEKLFF. As DNA, the CDR3 is TGTGCCAGCAGCTCCGAAGCTGAAAAACTGTTTTTT.

V is TRBV5-8 and J is TRBJ1-1; TRBD1 matches 7 bases. The V gene's germline CDR1 is SGHTS and CDR2 YDEGEE. Germline trimming cut 4 bases from V and 3 bases from J; bases unmatched to any gene: 12. This CDR3 comprises 16 residues. The CDR3, as DNA: TGTGCCAGCAGCCGCGTTGGGACAGCGGAGGACACTGAAGCTTTCTTT. Translation: CASSRVGTAEDTEAFF.

This sequence joins TRBV27 and TRBJ2-1; 15 positions match TRBD2. CDR3 length equals 16 residues. The ends lost 4 bases at V and 4 bases at J; junction bases unmatched: 2. CDR1 is MNHEY, CDR2 SMNVEV, per germline (reference sequence). Here the CDR3 reads CASSSGTSGGYNEQFF. The CDR3 DNA reads TGTGCCAGCAGTTCCGGGACTAGCGGGGGGTACAATGAGCAGTTCTTC.

The chain links TRBV5-5 to TRBJ1-1, with 7 bases lining up with TRBD1. V dropped 1 base and J dropped 8; count of bases not matched to a gene: 8. Germline CDR1 SGHKS, CDR2 YYEKEE (reference sequence). CDR3 length: 14 residues. This CDR3 reads CASSLNQGDIEAFF. CDR3 sequence (DNA): TGTGCCAGCAGCTTGAATCAGGGGGACATAGAAGCTTTCTTT.